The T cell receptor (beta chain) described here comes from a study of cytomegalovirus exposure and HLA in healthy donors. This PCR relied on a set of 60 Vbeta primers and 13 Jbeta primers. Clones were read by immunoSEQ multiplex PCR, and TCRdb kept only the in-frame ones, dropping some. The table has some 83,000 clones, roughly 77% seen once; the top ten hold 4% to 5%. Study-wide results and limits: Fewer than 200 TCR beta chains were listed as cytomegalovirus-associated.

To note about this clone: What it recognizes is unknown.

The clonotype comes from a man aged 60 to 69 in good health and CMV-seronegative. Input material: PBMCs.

The CDR3 bases are TGTGCCAGCAGTAAACCAGTAGTATTGAAGGAGTGCCAGCATTTT. Translated, it gives CASSKPVVLKECQHF. The V gene is TRBV6-1, the J gene TRBJ1-5; D gene ambiguous. V was clipped by 5 bases and J by 12 bases, with 23 bases between them. Per the germline V gene, CDR1 is MNHNS and CDR2 is SASEGT. The CDR3 covers 15 residues.